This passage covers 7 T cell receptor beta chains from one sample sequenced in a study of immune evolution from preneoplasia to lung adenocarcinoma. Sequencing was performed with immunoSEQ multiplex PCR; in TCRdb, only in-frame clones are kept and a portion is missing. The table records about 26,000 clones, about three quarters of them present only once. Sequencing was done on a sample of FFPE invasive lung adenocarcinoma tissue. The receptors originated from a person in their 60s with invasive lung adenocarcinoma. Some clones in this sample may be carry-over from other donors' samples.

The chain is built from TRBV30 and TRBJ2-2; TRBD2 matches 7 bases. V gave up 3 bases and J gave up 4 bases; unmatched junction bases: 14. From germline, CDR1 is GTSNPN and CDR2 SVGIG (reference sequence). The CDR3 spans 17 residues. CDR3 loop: CAWRFWEGPRGTGELFF. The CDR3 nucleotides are TGTGCCTGGAGATTCTGGGAGGGGCCCCGTGGCACCGGGGAGCTGTTTTTT. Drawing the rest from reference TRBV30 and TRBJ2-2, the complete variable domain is SQTIHQWPATLVQPVGSPLSLECTVEGTSNPNLYWYRQAAGRGLQLLFYSVGIGQISSEVPQNLSASRPQDRQFILSSKKLLLSDSGFYLCAWRFWEGPRGTGELFFGEGSRLTVL.

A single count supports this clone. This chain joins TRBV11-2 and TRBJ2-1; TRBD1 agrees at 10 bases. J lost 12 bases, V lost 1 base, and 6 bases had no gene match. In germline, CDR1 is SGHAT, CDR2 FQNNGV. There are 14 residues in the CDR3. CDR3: CASSLAGTGAGQFF. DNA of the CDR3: TGTGCCAGCAGCTTAGCTGGGACAGGGGCTGGGCAGTTCTTC.

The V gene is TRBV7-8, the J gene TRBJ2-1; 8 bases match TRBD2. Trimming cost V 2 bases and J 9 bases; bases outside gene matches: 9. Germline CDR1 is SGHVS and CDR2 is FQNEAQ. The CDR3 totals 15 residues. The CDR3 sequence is CASSLLGSGTGEQFF. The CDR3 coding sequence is TGTGCCAGCAGCTTACTTGGTAGCGGGACGGGTGAGCAGTTCTTC.

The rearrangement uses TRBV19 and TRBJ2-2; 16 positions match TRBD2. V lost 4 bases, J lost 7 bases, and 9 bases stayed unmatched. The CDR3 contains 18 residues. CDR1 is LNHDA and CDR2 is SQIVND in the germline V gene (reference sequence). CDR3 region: CASSKGLAGGLPFGELFF. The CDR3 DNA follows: TGTGCCAGTAGTAAGGGACTAGCGGGAGGGCTGCCGTTCGGGGAGCTGTTTTTT.

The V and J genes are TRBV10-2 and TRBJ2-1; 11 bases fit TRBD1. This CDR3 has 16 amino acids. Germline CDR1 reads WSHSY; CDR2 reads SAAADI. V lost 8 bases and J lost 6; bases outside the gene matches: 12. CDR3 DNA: TGCGCCAGCCGAGTGGCCGGGACAGGGGGAAGCAATGAGCAGTTCTTC. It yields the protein CASRVAGTGGSNEQFF.

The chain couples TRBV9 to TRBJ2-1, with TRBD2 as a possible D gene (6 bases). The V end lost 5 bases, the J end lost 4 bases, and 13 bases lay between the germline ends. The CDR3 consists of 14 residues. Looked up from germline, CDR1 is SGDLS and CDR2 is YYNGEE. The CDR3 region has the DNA TGTGCCAGCAGTGGACTACAAGTTTACAATGAGCAGTTCTTC. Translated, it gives CASSGLQVYNEQFF.

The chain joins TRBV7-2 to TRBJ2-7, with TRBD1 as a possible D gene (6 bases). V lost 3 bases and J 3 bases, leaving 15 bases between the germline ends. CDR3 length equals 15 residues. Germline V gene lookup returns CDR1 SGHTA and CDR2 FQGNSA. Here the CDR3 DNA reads TGTGCCAGCAGCTTTCCCCAACAGGGCATCTACGAGCAGTACTTC. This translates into CASSFPQQGIYEQYF. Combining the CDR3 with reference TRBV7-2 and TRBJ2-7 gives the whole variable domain GAGVSQSPSNKVTEKGKDVELRCDPISGHTALYWYRQSLGQGLEFLIYFQGNSAPDKSGLPSDRFSAERTGGSVSTLTIQRTQQEDSAVYLCASSFPQQGIYEQYFGPGTRLTVT.